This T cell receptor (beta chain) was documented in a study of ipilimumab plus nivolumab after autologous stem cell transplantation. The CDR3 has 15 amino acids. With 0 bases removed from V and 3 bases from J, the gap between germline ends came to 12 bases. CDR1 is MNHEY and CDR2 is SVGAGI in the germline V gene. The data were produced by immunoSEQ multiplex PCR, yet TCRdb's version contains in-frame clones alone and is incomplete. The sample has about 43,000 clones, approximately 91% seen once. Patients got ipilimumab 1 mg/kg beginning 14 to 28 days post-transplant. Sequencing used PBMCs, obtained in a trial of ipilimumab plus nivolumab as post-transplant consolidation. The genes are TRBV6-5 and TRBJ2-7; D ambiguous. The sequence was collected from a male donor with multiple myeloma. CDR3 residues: CASSYSSISGYEQYF. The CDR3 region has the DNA TGTGCCAGCAGTTACTCATCAATCTCAGGCTACGAGCAGTACTTC.